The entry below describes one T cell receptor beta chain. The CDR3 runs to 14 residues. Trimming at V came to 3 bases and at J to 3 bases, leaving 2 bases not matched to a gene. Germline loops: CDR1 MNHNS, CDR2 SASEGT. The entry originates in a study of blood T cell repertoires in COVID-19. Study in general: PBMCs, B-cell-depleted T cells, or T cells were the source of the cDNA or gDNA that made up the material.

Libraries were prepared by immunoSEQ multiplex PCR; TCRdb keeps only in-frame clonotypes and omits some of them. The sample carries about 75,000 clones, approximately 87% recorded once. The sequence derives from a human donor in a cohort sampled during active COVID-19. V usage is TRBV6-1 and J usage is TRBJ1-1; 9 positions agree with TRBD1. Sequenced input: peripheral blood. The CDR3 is CASSEYRGHTEAFF. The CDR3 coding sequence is TGTGCCAGCAGTGAGTACAGGGGGCACACTGAAGCTTTCTTT.